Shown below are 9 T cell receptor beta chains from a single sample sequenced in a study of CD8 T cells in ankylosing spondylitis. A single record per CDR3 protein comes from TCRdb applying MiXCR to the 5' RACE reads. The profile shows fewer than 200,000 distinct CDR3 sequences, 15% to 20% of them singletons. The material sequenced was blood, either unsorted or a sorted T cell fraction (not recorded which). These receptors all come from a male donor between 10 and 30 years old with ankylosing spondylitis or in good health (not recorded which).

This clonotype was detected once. CDR3 in amino acids: CASSVPGTSGFYNEQFF. CDR3 coding DNA: TGTGCCAGCAGCGTTCCCGGGACTAGCGGATTCTACAATGAGCAGTTCTTC. This sequence joins TRBV11-2 and TRBJ2-1; 11 bases agree with TRBD2. Germline V lookup: CDR1 SGHAT, CDR2 FQNNGV. V shed 5 bases, J shed 3 bases, and the junction held 9 bases outside the gene matches. The CDR3 length is 17 residues.

The CDR3 protein is CASSMREGLYEQYF. CDR3 nucleotides: TGTGCCAGCAGTATGAGGGAGGGCCTCTACGAGCAGTACTTC. This chain connects TRBV6-5 to TRBJ2-7; 7 bases agree with TRBD2. J was trimmed by 3 bases and V by 5 bases; bases with no gene match: 7. This CDR3 comprises 14 residues. Germline-derived CDR1 and CDR2 are MNHEY and SVGAGI.

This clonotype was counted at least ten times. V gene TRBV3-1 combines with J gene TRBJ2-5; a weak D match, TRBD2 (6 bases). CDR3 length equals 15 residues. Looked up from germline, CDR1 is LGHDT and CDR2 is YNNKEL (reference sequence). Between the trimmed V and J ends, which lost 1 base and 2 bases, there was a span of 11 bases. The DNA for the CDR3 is TGTGCCAGCAGCCAAGTTCCCGGGGGACAAGAGACCCAGTACTTC. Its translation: CASSQVPGGQETQYF.

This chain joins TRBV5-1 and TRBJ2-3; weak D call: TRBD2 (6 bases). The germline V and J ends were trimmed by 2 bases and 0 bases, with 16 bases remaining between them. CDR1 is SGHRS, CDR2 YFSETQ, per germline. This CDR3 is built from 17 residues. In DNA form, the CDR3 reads TGCGCCAGCAGCTTAACTAGCAGCTATAGAAGCACAGATACGCAGTATTTT. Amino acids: CASSLTSSYRSTDTQYF.

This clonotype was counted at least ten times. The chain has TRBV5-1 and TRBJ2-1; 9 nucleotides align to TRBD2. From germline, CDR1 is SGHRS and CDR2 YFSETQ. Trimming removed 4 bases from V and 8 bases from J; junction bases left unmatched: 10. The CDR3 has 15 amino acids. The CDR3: CASSGYSGRADEQFF. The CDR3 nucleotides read TGCGCCAGCAGCGGATATAGCGGGAGAGCGGATGAGCAGTTCTTC. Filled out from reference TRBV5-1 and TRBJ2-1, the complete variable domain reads KAGVTQTPRYLIKTRGQQVTLSCSPISGHRSVSWYQQTPGQGLQFLFEYFSETQRNKGNFPGRFSGRQFSNSRSEMNVSTLELGDSALYLCASSGYSGRADEQFFGPGTRLTVL.

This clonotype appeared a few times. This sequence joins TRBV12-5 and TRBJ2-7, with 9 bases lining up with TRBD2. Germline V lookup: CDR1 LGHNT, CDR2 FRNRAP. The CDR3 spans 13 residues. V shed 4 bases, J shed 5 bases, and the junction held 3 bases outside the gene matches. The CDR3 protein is CASGSSGTDEQYF. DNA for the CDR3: TGTGCTAGTGGTTCTAGCGGGACGGACGAGCAGTACTTC.

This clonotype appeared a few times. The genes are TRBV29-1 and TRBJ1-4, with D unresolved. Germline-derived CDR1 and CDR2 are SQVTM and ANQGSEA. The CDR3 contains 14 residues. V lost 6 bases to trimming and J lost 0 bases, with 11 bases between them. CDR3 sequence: CSVAWAATNEKLFF. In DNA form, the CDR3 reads TGCAGCGTCGCGTGGGCAGCAACTAATGAAAAACTGTTTTTT.

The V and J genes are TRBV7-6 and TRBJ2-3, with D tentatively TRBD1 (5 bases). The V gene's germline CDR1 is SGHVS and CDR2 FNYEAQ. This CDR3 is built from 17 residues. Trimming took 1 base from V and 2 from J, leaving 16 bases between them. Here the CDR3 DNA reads TGTGCCAGCAGCTTAGGCGAATTGTGGGGCCTCACAGATACGCAGTATTTT. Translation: CASSLGELWGLTDTQYF.

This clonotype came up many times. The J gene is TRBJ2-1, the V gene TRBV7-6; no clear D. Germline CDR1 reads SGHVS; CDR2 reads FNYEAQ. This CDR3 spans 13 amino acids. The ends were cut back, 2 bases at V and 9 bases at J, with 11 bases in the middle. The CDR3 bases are TGTGCCAGCAGCTTACCCGATGGTACTGAGCAGTTCTTC. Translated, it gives CASSLPDGTEQFF.